This entry concerns a single T cell receptor beta chain. Produced via immunoSEQ multiplex PCR; TCRdb's table is partial and in-frame only. The sample has under 80,000 clones, more than 75% seen once. Germline V CDR1 and CDR2: SNHLY, FYNNEI. This CDR3 is 11 amino acids long. Deletions cut 8 bases from V and 8 bases from J, with 12 bases between. The data derive from a study of OX40 agonist ivuxolimab in advanced cancers. The chain couples TRBV2 to TRBJ1-1; D remains ambiguous. This receptor was taken from an adult with an advanced solid tumor such as melanoma, head and neck, liver or kidney cancer. Material: CD4+ or CD8+ T cells sorted from blood, obtained in a trial of the OX40 agonist ivuxolimab. The CDR3 region has the DNA TGTGCCAGCCTCCTTAAGGTGGAAGCTTTCTTT. As protein: CASLLKVEAFF.